This TCR beta chain was sequenced during a study of T cell responses to AZD1222 COVID-19 vaccine. Overall study findings and caveats: Unmutated variant regions are reportedly the target of nearly half of TCRs that are spike-specific. Donors in the cohort were predominantly white British and more often female, and clonal diversity was possibly underestimated. Recipients of AZD1222 seropositive at baseline numbered only 6 or 7. Among vaccine-associated CD4 TCRs, coverage spanned spike, with dominance at 160-218 and 743-854.

Sequencing used immunoSEQ multiplex PCR; TCRdb keeps in-frame clones, though not all of them. Among 120,000 to 150,000 clones listed, approximately 90% were seen once. A note on this clone: The antigen is unknown.

The V and J ends lost 5 bases and 10 bases respectively, with 18 bases between them. Germline V gene lookup returns CDR1 SGHAT and CDR2 FQNNGV. The CDR3 runs to 13 residues. The sequenced sample was peripheral blood, obtained on day 0 of AZD1222 vaccination. V usage is TRBV11-2 and J usage is TRBJ2-7; unclear D gene. This receptor was taken from an adult in good health. The CDR3: CASSPTPYLEQYF. Written as DNA, the CDR3 is TGTGCCAGCAGCCCAACCCCGTATTTAGAACAGTACTTC.